What follows is one T cell receptor (beta chain) and its context. The data belong to a study of cytomegalovirus exposure and HLA in healthy donors. Primers for the PCR totalled 60 Vbeta and 13 Jbeta. Profiled with immunoSEQ multiplex PCR; TCRdb holds only in-frame clones, not every one. Of 220,000 or so clones listed, 75% to 85% were seen once; the top ten hold 2.5% to 3.5%. Germline lookup yields CDR1 SEHNR and CDR2 FQNEAQ (reference sequence). V lost 6 bases and J lost 0; bases outside the gene matches: 8. The length of the CDR3 is 17 residues. This receptor was obtained from a woman in her thirties or forties in good health and CMV-seronegative. Sequencing was done on a sample of PBMCs. The chain carries TRBV7-9 and TRBJ1-3; 10 bases are shared with TRBD1. The CDR3 reads CASSGDRGRSSGNTIYF. CDR3 DNA sequence: TGTGCCAGCAGTGGGGACAGGGGCAGAAGCTCTGGAAACACCATATATTTT.